A selection of T cell receptor beta chains follows, all from one sample in a study of beta chain features in type 1 diabetes. Assay used: immunoSEQ multiplex PCR; TCRdb lists only in-frame clones, some missing. The sample records 200,000 to 250,000 clones, roughly 10% being singletons. Sequencing was carried out using central memory CD4+ T cells from blood. These receptor sequences come from a man younger than 35 in good health. CDR3s include the opening cysteine and the closing phenylalanine or tryptophan. Fields, in order: J gene, D gene, clone size, V gene, CDR3 DNA, CDR3 protein. D genes are given only for firm matches. For some rows the clone size is stated as once, few or many, or as a class when expanded; others skip it.

TRBJ1-2	TRBD1	few	TRBV7-9	TGTGCCAGCAGCTCGACAGGGGGATCGGAAGGCTACACCTTC	CASSSTGGSEGYTF
TRBJ1-1	-	many	TRBV29-1	TGCAGCGTTGGCCATCCGGCTGAGAACACTGAAGCTTTCTTT	CSVGHPAENTEAFF
TRBJ2-7	-	-	TRBV20-1	TGCAGTGGTCAGGGGAGCGACGAGCAGTACTTC	CSGQGSDEQYF
TRBJ2-4	TRBD1	few	TRBV10-1	TGCGCCAGCAGTGACCCCTATACCGGGACAGGAATTTTGTACTTC	CASSDPYTGTGILYF
TRBJ1-4	-	many	TRBV10-1	TGCGCCAGCAGTGCTACCGGGACACCGGGTGAAAAACTGTTTTTT	CASSATGTPGEKLFF
TRBJ2-6	TRBD1	few	TRBV30	TGTGCCTGGAGGGACAGGGGGCCTTCGGGGGCCAACGTCCTGACTTTC	CAWRDRGPSGANVLTF
TRBJ2-1	-	few	TRBV6-5	TGTGCCAGCAGTTACTCGGGGGGGCAGGGTGAGCAGTTCTTC	CASSYSGGQGEQFF
TRBJ2-3	TRBD2	few	TRBV4-3	TGCGCCAGCAGCCACCTCCTAGCGGCAGACACAGATACGCAGTATTTT	CASSHLLAADTDTQYF
TRBJ2-1	-	-	TRBV15	TGTGCCACCAGCCCGGTACACAGGAGGCAGTTCTTC	CATSPVHRRQFF
TRBJ2-1	TRBD2	few	TRBV4-1	TGCGCCAGCAAGCGGGGGCCATCCTACAATGAGCAGTTCTTC	CASKRGPSYNEQFF
TRBJ2-3	TRBD2	few	TRBV25-1	TGTGCCAGCAGGGCTAGCGGGAGGCACACAGATACGCAGTATTTT	CASRASGRHTDTQYF
TRBJ1-5	TRBD1	-	TRBV2	TGTGCCAGCAGACAGGGGGCAGGTCAGCCCCAGCATTTT	CASRQGAGQPQHF
TRBJ1-5	-	-	TRBV29-1	TGCAGCGTGGGGCAGGGGATCGGGCAGCCCCAGCATTTT	CSVGQGIGQPQHF
TRBJ2-2	TRBD2	-	TRBV9	TGTGCCAGCAGCGTACGGGGGGACACCGGGGAGCTGTTTTTT	CASSVRGDTGELFF
TRBJ2-5	-	-	TRBV5-1	TGCGCCAGCAGATCAGGGGGGAGCAACCAAGAGACCCAGTACTTC	CASRSGGSNQETQYF
TRBJ1-5	-	few	TRBV6-1	TGTGCCAGCAGTACCACAGGGAAGCGGGATCAGCCCCAGCATTTT	CASSTTGKRDQPQHF
TRBJ1-5	-	-	TRBV29-1	TGCAGCGCAGCTGAAGATGGAGATCAGCCCCAGCATTTT	CSAAEDGDQPQHF